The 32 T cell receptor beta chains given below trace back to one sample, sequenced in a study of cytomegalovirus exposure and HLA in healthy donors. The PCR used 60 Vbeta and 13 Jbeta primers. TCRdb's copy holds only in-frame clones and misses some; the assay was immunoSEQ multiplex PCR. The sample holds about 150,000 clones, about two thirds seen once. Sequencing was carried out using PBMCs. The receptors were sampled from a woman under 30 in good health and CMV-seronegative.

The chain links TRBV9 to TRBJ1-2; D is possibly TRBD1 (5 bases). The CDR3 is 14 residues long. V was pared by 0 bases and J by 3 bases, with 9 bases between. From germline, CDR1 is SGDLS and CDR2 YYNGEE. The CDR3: CASSVGTLHYGYTF. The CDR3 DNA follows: TGTGCCAGCAGCGTAGGGACACTTCACTATGGCTACACCTTC.

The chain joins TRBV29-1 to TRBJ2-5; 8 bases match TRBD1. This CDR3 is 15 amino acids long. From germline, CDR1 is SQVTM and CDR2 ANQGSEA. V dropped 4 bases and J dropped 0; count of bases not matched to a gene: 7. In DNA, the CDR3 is TGCAGCGTTGCAGGACAGGGTTGGTACCAAGAGACCCAGTACTTC. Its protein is CSVAGQGWYQETQYF.

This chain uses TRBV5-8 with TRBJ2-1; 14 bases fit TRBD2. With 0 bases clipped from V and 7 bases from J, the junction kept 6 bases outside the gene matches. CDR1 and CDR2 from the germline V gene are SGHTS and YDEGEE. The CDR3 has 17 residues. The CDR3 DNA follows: TGTGCCAGCAGCTTGGTCGGACTAGCGGGAGGAATGAATGAGCAGTTCTTC. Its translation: CASSLVGLAGGMNEQFF.

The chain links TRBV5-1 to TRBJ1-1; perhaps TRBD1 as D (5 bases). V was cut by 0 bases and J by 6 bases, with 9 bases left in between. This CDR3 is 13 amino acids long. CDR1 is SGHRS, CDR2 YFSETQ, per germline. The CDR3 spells CASSLGQGSEAFF. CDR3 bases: TGCGCCAGCAGCTTGGGGCAGGGATCTGAAGCTTTCTTT.

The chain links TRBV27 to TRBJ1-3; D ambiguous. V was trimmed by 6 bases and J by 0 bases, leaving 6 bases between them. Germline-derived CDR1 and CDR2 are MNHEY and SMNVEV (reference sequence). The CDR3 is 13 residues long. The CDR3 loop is CASRLNSGNTIYF. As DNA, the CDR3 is TGTGCCAGCAGACTAAACTCTGGAAACACCATATATTTT.

The CDR3: CASSPGQAVGYTF. As DNA, the CDR3 is TGTGCCAGCAGTCCGGGACAGGCGGTGGGCTACACCTTC. The chain employs TRBV27 and TRBJ1-2; 8 bases map to TRBD1. The germline gives CDR1 MNHEY, CDR2 SMNVEV (reference sequence). Unmatched junction bases numbered 7, after V lost 5 bases and J lost 8 bases. This CDR3 is built from 13 residues.

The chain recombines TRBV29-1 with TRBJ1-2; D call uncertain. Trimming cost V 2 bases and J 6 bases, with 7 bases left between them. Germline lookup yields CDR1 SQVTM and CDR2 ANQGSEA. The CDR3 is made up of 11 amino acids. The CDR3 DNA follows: TGCAGCGTTGAATTCGGGGATGGCTACACCTTC. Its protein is CSVEFGDGYTF.

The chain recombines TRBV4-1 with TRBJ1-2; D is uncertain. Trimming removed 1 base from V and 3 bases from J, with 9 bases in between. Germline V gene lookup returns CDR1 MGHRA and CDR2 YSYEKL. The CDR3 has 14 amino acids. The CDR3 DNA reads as TGCGCCAGCAGCCAAGCTGGAGTCGACTATGGCTACACCTTC. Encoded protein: CASSQAGVDYGYTF.

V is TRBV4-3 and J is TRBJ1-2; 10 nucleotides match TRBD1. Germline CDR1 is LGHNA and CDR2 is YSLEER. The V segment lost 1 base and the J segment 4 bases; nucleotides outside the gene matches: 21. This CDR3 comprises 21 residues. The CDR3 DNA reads TGCGCCAGCAGCCAAGCCCTCCCGGGACCCGGACAGGGGGTTGGGGGCTATGGCTACACCTTC. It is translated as CASSQALPGPGQGVGGYGYTF.

The CDR3 loop is CASSLSQGAFFGYTF. CDR3 nucleotides: TGTGCCAGCAGTCTGTCTCAGGGGGCCTTCTTTGGCTACACCTTC. The rearrangement links TRBV27 to TRBJ1-2, with TRBD1 matching 8 bases. Germline values: CDR1 MNHEY, CDR2 SMNVEV (reference sequence). CDR3 length equals 15 residues. J was trimmed by 7 bases and V by 5 bases; bases with no gene match: 12.

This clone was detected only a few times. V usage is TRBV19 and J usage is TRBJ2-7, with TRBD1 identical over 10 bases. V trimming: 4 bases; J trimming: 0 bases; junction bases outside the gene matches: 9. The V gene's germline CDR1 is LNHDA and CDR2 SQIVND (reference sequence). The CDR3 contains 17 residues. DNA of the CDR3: TGTGCCAGTAGTAGGGGGTCGACAGGGGGCTACTCCTACGAGCAGTACTTC. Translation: CASSRGSTGGYSYEQYF.

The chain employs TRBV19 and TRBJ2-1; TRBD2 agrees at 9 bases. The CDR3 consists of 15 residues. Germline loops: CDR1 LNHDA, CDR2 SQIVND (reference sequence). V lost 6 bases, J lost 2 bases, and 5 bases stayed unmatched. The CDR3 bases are TGTGCCAGTAGCTTTAGCGGGAGCCCCTACAATGAGCAGTTCTTC. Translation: CASSFSGSPYNEQFF. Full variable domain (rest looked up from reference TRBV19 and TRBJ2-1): DGGITQSPKYLFRKEGQNVTLSCEQNLNHDAMYWYRQDPGQGLRLIYYSQIVNDFQKGDIAEGYSVSREKKESFPLTVTSAQKNPTAFYLCASSFSGSPYNEQFFGPGTRLTVL.

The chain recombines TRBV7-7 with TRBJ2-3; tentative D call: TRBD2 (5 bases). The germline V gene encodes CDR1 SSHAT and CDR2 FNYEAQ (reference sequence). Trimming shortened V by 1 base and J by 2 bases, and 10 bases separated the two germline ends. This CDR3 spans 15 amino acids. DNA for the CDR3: TGTGCCAGCAGCTTAGGACGGGGAGTCACAGATACGCAGTATTTT. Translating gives CASSLGRGVTDTQYF.

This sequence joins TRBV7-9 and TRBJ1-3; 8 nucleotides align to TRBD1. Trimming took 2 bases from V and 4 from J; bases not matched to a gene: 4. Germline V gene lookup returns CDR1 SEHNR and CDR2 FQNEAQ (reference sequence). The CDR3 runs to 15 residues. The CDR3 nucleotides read TGTGCCAGCAGCTTACAGGGGGCCAAAGGAAACACCATATATTTT. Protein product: CASSLQGAKGNTIYF.

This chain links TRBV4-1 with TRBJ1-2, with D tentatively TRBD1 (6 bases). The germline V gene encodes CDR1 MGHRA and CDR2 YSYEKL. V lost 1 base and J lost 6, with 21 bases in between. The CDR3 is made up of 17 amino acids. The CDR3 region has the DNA TGCGCCAGCAGCCAAGGCAGGGGTTGGGGGATCGCGGATGGCTACACCTTC. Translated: CASSQGRGWGIADGYTF.

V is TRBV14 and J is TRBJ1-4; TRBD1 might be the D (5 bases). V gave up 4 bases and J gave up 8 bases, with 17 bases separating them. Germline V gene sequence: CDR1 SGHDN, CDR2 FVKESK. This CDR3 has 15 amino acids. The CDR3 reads CASSRQWGVREKLFF. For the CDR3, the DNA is TGTGCCAGCAGCCGTCAATGGGGGGTTCGGGAAAAACTGTTTTTT.

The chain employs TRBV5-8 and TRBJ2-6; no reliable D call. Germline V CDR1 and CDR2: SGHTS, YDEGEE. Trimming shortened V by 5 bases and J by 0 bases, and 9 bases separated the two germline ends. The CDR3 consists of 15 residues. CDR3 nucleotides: TGTGCCAGCAGGGTTAGAGACTCTGGGGCCAACGTCCTGACTTTC. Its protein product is CASRVRDSGANVLTF. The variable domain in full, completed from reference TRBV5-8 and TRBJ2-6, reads EAGVTQSPTHLIKTRGQQATLRCSPISGHTSVYWYQQALGLGLQFLLWYDEGEERNRGNFPPRFSGRQFPNYSSELNVNALELEDSALYLCASRVRDSGANVLTFGAGSRLTVL.

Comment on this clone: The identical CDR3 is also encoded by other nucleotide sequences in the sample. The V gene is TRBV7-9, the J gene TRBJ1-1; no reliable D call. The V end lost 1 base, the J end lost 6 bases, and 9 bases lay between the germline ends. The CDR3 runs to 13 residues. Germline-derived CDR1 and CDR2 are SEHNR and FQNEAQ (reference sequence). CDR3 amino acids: CASSLEGVSEAFF. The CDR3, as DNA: TGTGCCAGCAGCTTAGAGGGAGTTTCTGAAGCTTTCTTT.

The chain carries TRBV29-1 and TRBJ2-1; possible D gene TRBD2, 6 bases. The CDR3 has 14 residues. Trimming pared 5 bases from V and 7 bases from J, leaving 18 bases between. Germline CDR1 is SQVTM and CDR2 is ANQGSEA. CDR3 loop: CSVTTFGAGNEQFF. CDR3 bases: TGCAGCGTTACGACATTCGGGGCGGGGAATGAGCAGTTCTTC.

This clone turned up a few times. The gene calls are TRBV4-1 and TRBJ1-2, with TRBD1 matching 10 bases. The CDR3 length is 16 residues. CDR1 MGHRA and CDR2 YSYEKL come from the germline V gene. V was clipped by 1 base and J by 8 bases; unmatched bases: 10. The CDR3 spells CASSQVQGTGVEGYTF. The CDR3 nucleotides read TGCGCCAGCAGCCAAGTTCAGGGGACAGGGGTTGAAGGCTACACCTTC.

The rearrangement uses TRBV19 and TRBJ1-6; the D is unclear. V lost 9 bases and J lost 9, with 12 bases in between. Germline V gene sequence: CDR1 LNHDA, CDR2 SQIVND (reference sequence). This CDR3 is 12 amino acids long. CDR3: CASTVSGSPLHF. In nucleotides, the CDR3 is TGTGCCAGCACAGTCTCTGGTTCACCCCTCCACTTT.

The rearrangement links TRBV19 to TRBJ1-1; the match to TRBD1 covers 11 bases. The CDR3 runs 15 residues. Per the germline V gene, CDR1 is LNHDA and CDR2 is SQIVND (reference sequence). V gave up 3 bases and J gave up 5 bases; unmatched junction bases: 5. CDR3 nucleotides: TGTGCCAGTAGTATGGACAGGGGGCCTAGGACTGAAGCTTTCTTT. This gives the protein CASSMDRGPRTEAFF.

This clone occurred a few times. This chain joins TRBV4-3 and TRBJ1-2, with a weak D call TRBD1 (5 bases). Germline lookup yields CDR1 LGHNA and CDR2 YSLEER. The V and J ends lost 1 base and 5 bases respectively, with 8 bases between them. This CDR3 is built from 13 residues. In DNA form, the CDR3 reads TGCGCCAGCAGCCAAGCCGGGGGTTATGGCTACACCTTC. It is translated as CASSQAGGYGYTF.

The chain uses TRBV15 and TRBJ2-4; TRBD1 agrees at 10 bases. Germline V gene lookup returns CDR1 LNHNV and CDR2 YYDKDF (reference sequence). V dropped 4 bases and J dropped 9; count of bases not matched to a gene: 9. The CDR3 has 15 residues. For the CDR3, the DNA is TGTGCCACCAGCACCCCGACAGGGGGCGTGAGCATTCAGTACTTC. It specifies CATSTPTGGVSIQYF. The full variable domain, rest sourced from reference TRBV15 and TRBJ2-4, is DAMVIQNPRYQVTQFGKPVTLSCSQTLNHNVMYWYQQKSSQAPKLLFHYYDKDFNNEADTPDNFQSRRPNTSFCFLDIRSPGLGDTAMYLCATSTPTGGVSIQYFGAGTRLSVL.

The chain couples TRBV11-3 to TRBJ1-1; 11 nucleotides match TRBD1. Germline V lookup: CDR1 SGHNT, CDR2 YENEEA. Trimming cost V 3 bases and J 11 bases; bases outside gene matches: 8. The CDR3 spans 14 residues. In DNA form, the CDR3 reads TGTGCCAGCAGCTTGGCGGACAGGGGGCCCGGGGCTTTCTTT. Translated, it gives CASSLADRGPGAFF.

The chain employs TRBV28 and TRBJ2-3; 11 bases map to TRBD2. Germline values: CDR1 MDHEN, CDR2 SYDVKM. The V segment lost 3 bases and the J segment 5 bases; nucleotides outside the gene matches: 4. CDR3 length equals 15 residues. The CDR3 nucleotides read TGTGCCAGCAGTTTTAGCGGGGGGGAAGTAGATACGCAGTATTTT. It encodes CASSFSGGEVDTQYF. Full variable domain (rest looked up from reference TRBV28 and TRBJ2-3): DVKVTQSSRYLVKRTGEKVFLECVQDMDHENMFWYRQDPGLGLRLIYFSYDVKMKEKGDIPEGYSVSREKKERFSLILESASTNQTSMYLCASSFSGGEVDTQYFGPGTRLTVL.

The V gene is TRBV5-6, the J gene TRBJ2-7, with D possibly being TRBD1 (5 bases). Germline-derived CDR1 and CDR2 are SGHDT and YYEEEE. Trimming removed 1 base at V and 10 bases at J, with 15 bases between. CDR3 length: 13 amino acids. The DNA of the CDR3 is TGTGCCAGCAGCTTGACGGTGTTCAGGGTTCAGTACTTC. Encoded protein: CASSLTVFRVQYF.

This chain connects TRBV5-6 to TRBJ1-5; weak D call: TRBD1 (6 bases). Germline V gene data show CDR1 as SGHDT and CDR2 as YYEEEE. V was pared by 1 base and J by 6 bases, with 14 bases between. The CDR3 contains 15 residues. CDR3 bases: TGTGCCAGCAGCTTGCGTTGGGGGCCGGGTCAGCCCCAGCATTTT. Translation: CASSLRWGPGQPQHF. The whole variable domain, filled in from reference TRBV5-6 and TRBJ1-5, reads DAGVTQSPTHLIKTRGQQVTLRCSPKSGHDTVSWYQQALGQGPQFIFQYYEEEERQRGNFPDRFSGHQFPNYSSELNVNALLLGDSALYLCASSLRWGPGQPQHFGDGTRLSIL.

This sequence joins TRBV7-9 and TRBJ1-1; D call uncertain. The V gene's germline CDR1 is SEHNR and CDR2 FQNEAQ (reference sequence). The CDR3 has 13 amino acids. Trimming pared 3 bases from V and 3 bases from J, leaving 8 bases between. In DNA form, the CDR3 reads TGTGCCAGCAGCTTCGGGGTGGACACTGAAGCTTTCTTT. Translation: CASSFGVDTEAFF.

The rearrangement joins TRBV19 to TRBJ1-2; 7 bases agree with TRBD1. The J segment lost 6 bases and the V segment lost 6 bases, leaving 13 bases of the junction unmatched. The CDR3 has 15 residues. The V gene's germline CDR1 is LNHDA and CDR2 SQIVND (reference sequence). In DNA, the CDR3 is TGTGCCAGTAGCGAAATCCGACAGGGATTCGATGGCTACACCTTC. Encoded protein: CASSEIRQGFDGYTF.

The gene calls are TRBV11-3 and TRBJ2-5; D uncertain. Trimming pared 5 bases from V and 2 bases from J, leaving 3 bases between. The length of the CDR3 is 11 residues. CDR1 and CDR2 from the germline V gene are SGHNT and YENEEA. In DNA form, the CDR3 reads TGTGCCAGCAGCACTCAAGAGACCCAGTACTTC. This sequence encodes CASSTQETQYF.

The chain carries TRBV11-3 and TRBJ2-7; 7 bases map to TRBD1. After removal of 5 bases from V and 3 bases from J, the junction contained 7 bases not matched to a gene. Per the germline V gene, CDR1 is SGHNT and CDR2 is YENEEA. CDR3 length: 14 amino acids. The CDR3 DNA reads TGTGCCAGCAGCCCCGACAGGGCATACTACGAGCAGTACGTC. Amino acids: CASSPDRAYYEQYV.